This TCR beta chain appears in the sequencing data of a study of T cells in Graves' hyperthyroidism and ophthalmopathy. In the case of this clonotype: Its specificity is unknown.

Amplified TCR beta CDR3 regions derived from RNA transcripts. The primer set for the first-round RT-PCR of the TCR CDR3 was HTBI. One entry per CDR3 protein, called by TCRdb with MiXCR from the multiplex PCR reads. The sample has fewer than 350,000 distinct CDR3 sequences; approximately 13% are singletons. Whole-study results and caveats: Most thyroid clonotypes expanded above 0.001 appeared in blood too.

Pregnant or lactating patients were excluded, as were those with uncontrolled infection or other autoimmune disease. In making diagnoses, clinical symptoms, serum thyroxine and TRAb, thyroid ultrasound and orbital computed tomography were all used. Cells are PBMCs isolated from roughly 9.3 ml of fresh blood. Germline CDR1 SNHLY, CDR2 FYNNEI. The trim removed 8 bases at V and 2 bases at J, leaving 7 bases unmatched. This CDR3 contains 15 residues. The TCR originated in a middle-aged woman with Graves' hyperthyroidism. Sequenced input: blood. V usage is TRBV2 and J usage is TRBJ1-5, with 9 bases that match TRBD1. The CDR3 nucleotides are TGTGCCAGCTCTACCGGGACAGGGCGCAATCAGCCCCAGCATTTT. Translating it yields CASSTGTGRNQPQHF.